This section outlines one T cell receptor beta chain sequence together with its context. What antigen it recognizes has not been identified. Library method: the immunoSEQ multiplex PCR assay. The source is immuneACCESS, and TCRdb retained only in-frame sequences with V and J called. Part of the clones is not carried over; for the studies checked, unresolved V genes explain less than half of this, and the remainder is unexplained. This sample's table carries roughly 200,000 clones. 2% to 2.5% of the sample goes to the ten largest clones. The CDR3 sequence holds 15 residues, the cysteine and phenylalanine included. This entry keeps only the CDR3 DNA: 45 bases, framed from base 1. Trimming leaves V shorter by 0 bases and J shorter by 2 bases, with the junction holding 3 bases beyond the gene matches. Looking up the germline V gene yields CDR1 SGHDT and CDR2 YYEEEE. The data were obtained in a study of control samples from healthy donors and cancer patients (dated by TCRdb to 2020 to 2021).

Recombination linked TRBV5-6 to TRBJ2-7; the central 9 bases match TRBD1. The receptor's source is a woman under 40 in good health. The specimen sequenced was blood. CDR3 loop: CASSLVGTGTYEQYF. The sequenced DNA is TGTGCCAGCAGCTTGGTGGGGACAGGGACCTACGAGCAGTACTTC.